A single sample is the source of the 8 T cell receptor beta chains below, sequenced in a study of CXCR3-negative and CXCR3-positive naive CD8 T cells. The TRB libraries of cDNA were built by UMI-labeled 5' RACE. TCRdb re-called the 5' RACE reads and catalogs CDR3 proteins one per entry, DNA excluded. This listing includes 75,000 to 95,000 distinct CDR3 sequences. Sequences were obtained from naive CXCR3- CD8+ T cells from blood. Documented subset: CD45RO-CCR7+CD27+CD95- naive CD8+ T cells lacking CXCR3 (TNR3-). These TCRs come from a human donor in good health. Some clones in this sample may be carry-over from other donors' samples.

The chain has TRBV28 and TRBJ2-7; TCRdb indicates TRBD2, and absent DNA this call remains unverified. The CDR3 is made up of 15 amino acids. Germline V lookup: CDR1 MDHEN, CDR2 SYDVKM. CDR3 loop: CASSDIPTRQLEQYF.

The chain joins TRBV20-1 to TRBJ2-7; TCRdb designates TRBD1, a call that cannot be tested without DNA. Germline V CDR1 and CDR2: DFQATT, SNEGSKA (reference sequence). The CDR3 covers 14 residues. Here the CDR3 reads CSARGGTVSYEQYF.

V is TRBV29-1 and J is TRBJ2-2; without DNA, the TCRdb call of TRBD1 cannot be checked. Germline CDR1 is SQVTM and CDR2 is ANQGSEA. The CDR3 contains 13 residues. CDR3 loop: CSVWTGSTGELFF.

The chain uses TRBV29-1 and TRBJ2-1; as DNA is missing, the TRBD2 call by TCRdb cannot be tested. The CDR3 sequence is 15 residues long. Germline V gene sequence: CDR1 SQVTM, CDR2 ANQGSEA. CDR3 amino acids: CSVGTIAGPYNEQFF.

CDR3 residues: CASSADRGINDF. The chain links TRBV7-9 to TRBJ2-5; absent DNA, TCRdb's TRBD1 call cannot be checked. From germline, CDR1 is SEHNR and CDR2 FQNEAQ (reference sequence). The CDR3 runs to 12 residues.

CDR3 protein: CASSLGEGTDTQYF. The rearrangement uses TRBV12-3 or TRBV12-4 and TRBJ2-3. This CDR3 spans 14 amino acids.

The rearrangement uses TRBV2 and TRBJ2-1. The CDR3 contains 12 residues. The V gene's germline CDR1 is SNHLY and CDR2 FYNNEI. The CDR3 loop reads CASSEFSNEQFF.

V usage is TRBV7-2 and J usage is TRBJ1-2. From germline, CDR1 is SGHTA and CDR2 FQGNSA. This CDR3 contains 17 residues. The CDR3 spells CASSFPPMTGGLNGYTF. The full variable domain, rest sourced from reference TRBV7-2 and TRBJ1-2, is GAGVSQSPSNKVTEKGKDVELRCDPISGHTALYWYRQSLGQGLEFLIYFQGNSAPDKSGLPSDRFSAERTGGSVSTLTIQRTQQEDSAVYLCASSFPPMTGGLNGYTFGSGTRLTVV.